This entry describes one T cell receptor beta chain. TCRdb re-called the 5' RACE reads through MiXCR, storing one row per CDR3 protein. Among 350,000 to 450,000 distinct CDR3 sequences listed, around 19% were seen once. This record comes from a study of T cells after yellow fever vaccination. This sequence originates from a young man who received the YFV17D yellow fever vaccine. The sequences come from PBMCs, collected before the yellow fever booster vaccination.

CDR3 sequence: CSVWTGSNYGYTF. The CDR3 DNA reads TGCAGTGTCTGGACAGGGTCCAACTATGGCTACACCTTC. J is TRBJ1-2 and V is TRBV20-1, with TRBD1 matching over 8 bases. The CDR3 is made up of 13 amino acids. Trimming removed 7 bases from V and 2 bases from J; junction bases left unmatched: 6. The germline CDR1 and CDR2 sequences are DFQATT and SNEGSKA (reference sequence).